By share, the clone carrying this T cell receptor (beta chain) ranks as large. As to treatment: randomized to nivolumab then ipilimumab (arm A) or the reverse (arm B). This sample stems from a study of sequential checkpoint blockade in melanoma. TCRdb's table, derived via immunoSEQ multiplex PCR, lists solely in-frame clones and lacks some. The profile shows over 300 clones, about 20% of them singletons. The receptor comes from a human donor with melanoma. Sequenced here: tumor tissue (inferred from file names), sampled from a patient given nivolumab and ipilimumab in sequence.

The chain's CDR3 is CASSFANLYSGNTIYF. CDR3 sequence (DNA): TGTGCCAGCAGCTTTGCGAACCTATACTCTGGAAACACCATATATTTT. V usage is TRBV11-3 and J usage is TRBJ1-3; D is uncertain. The CDR3 is 16 amino acids. Germline V lookup: CDR1 SGHNT, CDR2 YENEEA. Between the trimmed V and J ends, which lost 3 bases and 0 bases, there was a span of 12 bases. Full variable domain (outside the CDR3, taken from reference TRBV11-3 and TRBJ1-3): EAGVVQSPRYKIIEKKQPVAFWCNPISGHNTLYWYLQNLGQGPELLIRYENEEAVDDSQLPKDRFSAERLKGVDSTLKIQPAELGDSAVYLCASSFANLYSGNTIYFGEGSWLTVV.